This entry is about one T cell receptor beta chain. Its matching antigen is unknown. The V gene end was trimmed by 3 bases and the J gene end by 2 bases; junction bases not matched to a gene: 5. The CDR3 spans 16 residues. The data were taken from a study of T cell repertoires in aging, cancer and after chemotherapy. For the study at large: Pre- and post-chemotherapy samples were paired from glioblastoma patients treated with temozolomide-based therapy.

Multiplex touch-down PCR with TRB-A/B primers amplified rearranged V-D-J TRB sequences. TCRdb reanalysed the multiplex PCR reads using MiXCR and keeps one entry per CDR3 protein. The sample lists roughly 2,300 distinct CDR3 sequences, around 36% occurring once. The template was genomic DNA from peripheral blood, not RNA. Whole-study findings and limits: In healthy donors, age-related TCR diversity loss mainly reflected lost richness. Rebound thymic output was suggested by rising median generation probability during chemotherapy in each cancer cohort.

The TCR originated in a human donor with a solid tumor. The chain employs TRBV12-3 or TRBV12-4 and TRBJ1-2, with 11 bases aligning to TRBD1. The sequencing input was blood. CDR3 loop: CASSFRRDRGNYGYTF. The CDR3 DNA reads TGTGCCAGCAGTTTTAGGCGGGACAGGGGGAACTATGGCTACACCTTC.